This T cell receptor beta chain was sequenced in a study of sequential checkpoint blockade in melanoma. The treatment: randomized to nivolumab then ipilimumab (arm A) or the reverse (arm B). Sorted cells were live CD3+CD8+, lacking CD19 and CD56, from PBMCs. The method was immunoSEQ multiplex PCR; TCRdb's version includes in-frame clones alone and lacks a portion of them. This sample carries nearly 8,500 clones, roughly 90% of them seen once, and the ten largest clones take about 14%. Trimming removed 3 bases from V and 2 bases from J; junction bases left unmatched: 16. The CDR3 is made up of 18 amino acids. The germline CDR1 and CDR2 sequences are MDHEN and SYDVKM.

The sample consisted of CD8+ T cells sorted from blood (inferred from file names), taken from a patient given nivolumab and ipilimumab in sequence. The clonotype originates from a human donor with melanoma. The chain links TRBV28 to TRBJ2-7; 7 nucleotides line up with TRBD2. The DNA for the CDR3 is TGTGCCAGCAGTTTGTCCCTGATATCAAGCGGGAACGCCTACGAGCAGTACTTC. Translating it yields CASSLSLISSGNAYEQYF.